This T cell receptor beta chain is drawn from a study of T cell responses to AZD1222 COVID-19 vaccine. Points from the study as a whole: A mostly white British donor set with more females was recruited, and clonal diversity was possibly underestimated. Repertoires were obtained only post-peak T cell response.

Sequencing was performed with immunoSEQ multiplex PCR; in TCRdb, only in-frame clones are kept and a portion is missing. The table includes about 130,000 clones, about 89% detected once. As to this clone: Its antigen remains unknown.

The CDR3 sequence is 14 residues long. Per the germline V gene, CDR1 is SGHRS and CDR2 is YFSETQ. The V end was cut by 2 bases, the J end by 3 bases, with 12 bases between. The V and J genes are TRBV5-1 and TRBJ2-7; D possibly uses TRBD1 or TRBD2 (5 bases each). Sequenced here: peripheral blood, sampled on day 0 of AZD1222 vaccination. The origin of this receptor is an adult in good health. For the CDR3, the DNA is TGCGCCAGCAGCTTTGGGGACGTAAACTACGAGCAGTACTTC. Amino acid sequence: CASSFGDVNYEQYF.